In its sample, the clone carrying this TCR beta chain was seen many times. The antigen remains unidentified. Trimming removed 1 base from V and 0 bases from J, with 5 bases in between. The CDR3 consists of 14 residues. Germline V gene lookup returns CDR1 KGHDR and CDR2 SFDVKD. Amplification by 5'RACE using constant-segment primers produced TCR alpha and TCR beta cDNA libraries that carried sample barcodes and UMIs. Each CDR3 protein gets one entry after TCRdb re-called the 5' RACE reads with MiXCR. The sample includes tens of thousands of distinct CDR3 sequences, 21% of them seen just once. The record originates from a study of T-cell memory formation after mild COVID-19. Study context: The two donors had largely donor-specific TCR clusters. Study-wide results and limits: Memory cells collected pre-infection included some clones that later responded, suggesting cross-reactive memory joined.

The sequence was collected from an adult who had mild COVID-19 (a few samples of this study predate the infection). Cell type and time point are not known. Sequenced input: PBMCs or a T cell subset sorted from them (not recorded which). The gene calls are TRBV24-1 and TRBJ1-2; D unresolved. CDR3 amino acids: CATSDFYSNYGYTF. CDR3 sequence (DNA): TGTGCCACCAGTGATTTCTATTCTAACTATGGCTACACCTTC.